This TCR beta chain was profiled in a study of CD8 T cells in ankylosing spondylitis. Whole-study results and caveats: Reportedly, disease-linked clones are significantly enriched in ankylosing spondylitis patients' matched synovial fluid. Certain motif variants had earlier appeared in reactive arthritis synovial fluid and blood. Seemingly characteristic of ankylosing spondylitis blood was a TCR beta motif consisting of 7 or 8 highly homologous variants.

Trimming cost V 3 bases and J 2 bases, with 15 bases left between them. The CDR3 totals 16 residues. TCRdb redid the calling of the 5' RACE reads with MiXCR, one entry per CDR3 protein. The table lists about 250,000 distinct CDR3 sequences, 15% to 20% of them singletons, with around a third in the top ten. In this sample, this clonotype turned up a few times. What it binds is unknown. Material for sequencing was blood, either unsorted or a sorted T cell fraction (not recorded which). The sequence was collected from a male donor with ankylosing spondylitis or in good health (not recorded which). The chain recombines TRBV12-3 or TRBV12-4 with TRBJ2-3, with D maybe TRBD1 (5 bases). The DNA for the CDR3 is TGTGCCAGCAGTTTCGTCCAGGGCCCGCACACAGATACGCAGTATTTT. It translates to CASSFVQGPHTDTQYF.